The T cell receptor beta chain described here comes from a study of tumor and adjacent non-tumor tissue in lung cancer. Study summary: Samples averaged around 4 million productive TCRbeta reads each.

This clonotype was picked up many times. Its antigen is not identified. The library came from three nested PCR rounds adapted from ARM-PCR protocols. TCRdb re-derived calls from the multiplex PCR reads in MiXCR, one entry per CDR3 protein. This sample yields tens of thousands of distinct CDR3 sequences, of which just under 75% are seen a single time; about 9.5% belongs to the top ten. Germline loops: CDR1 MNHEY, CDR2 SVGAGI. CDR3 size: 13 residues. V lost 2 bases and J 4 bases, leaving 5 bases between the germline ends. Notes on the study in general: Higher tumor TCR diversity was associated with shorter survival.

No cell sorting was done before RNA was extracted from the tissue. Donors were chemotherapy-naive, newly diagnosed lung cancer surgical patients in China, August–late 2014. Sequencing input: lung tumor tissue. This TCR came from a woman aged 40 to 55 with non-small cell lung cancer. The chain combines TRBV6-5 with TRBJ1-4; D uncertain. The CDR3 sequence is CASSYRLNEKLFF. The CDR3 DNA follows: TGTGCCAGCAGTTACAGGCTTAATGAAAAACTGTTTTTT.